The TCR beta chain described here comes from a study of response to subunit inactivated influenza vaccine. TCRdb reanalysed the RT-PCR reads using MiXCR and keeps one entry per CDR3 protein. The sample gives some 540,000 distinct CDR3 sequences, around 21% of which show up once; 2.5% to 3.5% is in the top ten. There are 15 residues in the CDR3. V dropped 1 base and J dropped 5; count of bases not matched to a gene: 7. Germline V gene lookup returns CDR1 DFQATT and CDR2 SNEGSKA (reference sequence). These records were also assigned to another study, of T cells expressing NK-cell markers. From that second work: The authors made TCR beta cDNA libraries by 5'RACE template switching. This switching added a universal primer site and UMIs. It was from sorted CD3+CD56+NKG2C+, CD3+CD56+NKG2C- and CD3+CD56-NKG2C+ T cells that TCR beta repertoires came. Sequencing covered eight donors, seven HCMV-seropositive and one seronegative. For about six donors, the dominant NKG2C+ clonotypes made up roughly 1.0-7.0% of their CD8+ T cells. These clonotypes also led the CD3+CD56-NKG2C+ fraction in four donors.

The gene calls are TRBV20-1 and TRBJ2-2, with 7 bases aligning to TRBD2. The sample consisted of CD4+ T cells sorted from PBMCs, taken about 11 days after vaccination. This TCR came from a middle-aged man who received an inactivated influenza vaccine. The CDR3: CSARARERGTGELFF. CDR3 nucleotides: TGCAGTGCTAGAGCCCGAGAGCGGGGAACCGGGGAGCTGTTTTTT.